This passage covers 14 T cell receptor beta chains from one sample sequenced in a study of T-cell reconstitution after alpha-beta-depleted transplantation in children. Unique molecular identifiers were used to barcode this TCRbeta library. MiXCR, applied by TCRdb to the PCR reads, yields one record per CDR3 protein. Here the sample spans hundreds of thousands of distinct CDR3 sequences, approximately 13% being singletons. The sample was PBMCs, mostly from graft donor cells, taken 360 days after TCRalphabeta/CD19-depleted stem cell transplant. The receptors here all came from a male patient between 5 and 17 years old who had a stem cell transplant for acute myeloid leukemia, so the T cells may come from the graft donor.

The chain recombines TRBV6-2 or TRBV6-3 with TRBJ2-7; D perhaps matches TRBD2 (8 bases). The germline gives CDR1 MNHEY, CDR2 SVGEGT. Trimming removed 0 bases from V and 2 bases from J, with 14 bases in between. The CDR3 is 16 residues long. CDR3 DNA sequence: TGTGCCAGCAGTTACTCCGGGAGGGGGCCTGCCTACGAGCAGTACTTC. It codes for CASSYSGRGPAYEQYF.

Ten or more counts support this clonotype. The genes are TRBV10-3 and TRBJ2-3; weak D call: TRBD2 (5 bases). Per the germline V gene, CDR1 is ENHRY and CDR2 is SYGVKD. CDR3 length equals 14 residues. V lost 6 bases to trimming and J lost 3 bases, with 13 bases between them. CDR3 DNA: TGTGCCATCAGCTACCGGGGATCGACAGATACGCAGTATTTT. Translating it yields CAISYRGSTDTQYF.

The sample holds a few counts of this clonotype. The chain carries TRBV5-6 and TRBJ1-4; D unresolved. The CDR3 runs 13 residues. V was pared by 0 bases and J by 15 bases, with 15 bases between. CDR1 is SGHDT and CDR2 is YYEEEE in the germline V gene. This CDR3 reads CASSLANVREVFF. The CDR3 DNA reads TGTGCCAGCAGCTTGGCTAACGTCCGTGAAGTGTTTTTT.

The genes are TRBV20-1 and TRBJ2-1; D possibly corresponds to TRBD2 (6 bases). Trimming shortened V by 5 bases and J by 0 bases, and 14 bases separated the two germline ends. The CDR3 totals 15 residues. The germline V gene has CDR1 DFQATT and CDR2 SNEGSKA (reference sequence). The CDR3 here is CSALSGLSSYNEQFF. CDR3 nucleotides: TGCAGTGCTCTTAGCGGACTTAGCTCCTACAATGAGCAGTTCTTC.

This clonotype was seen more than once but under ten times. The CDR3 sequence is CASSSRETRYYEQYF. The DNA for the CDR3 is TGTGCCAGCAGCAGCCGGGAAACTAGATACTACGAGCAGTACTTC. This chain uses TRBV7-6 with TRBJ2-7, with TRBD2 as a possible D gene (5 bases). In germline, CDR1 is SGHVS, CDR2 FNYEAQ. The CDR3 is 15 residues long. The V end lost 5 bases, the J end lost 3 bases, and 17 bases lay between the germline ends.

This chain's CDR3 is CSGETSGHTDTQYF. CDR3 sequence (DNA): TGCAGTGGCGAGACTAGCGGGCACACAGATACGCAGTATTTT. The chain employs TRBV20-1 and TRBJ2-3; 10 bases map to TRBD2. Trimming at V came to 7 bases and at J to 2 bases, leaving 6 bases not matched to a gene. The V gene's germline CDR1 is DFQATT and CDR2 SNEGSKA (reference sequence). The CDR3 totals 14 residues.

This clonotype turned up a few times. The chain uses TRBV12-3 or TRBV12-4 and TRBJ2-7, with 7 bases aligning to TRBD1. The CDR3 runs 13 residues. Trimming cost V 7 bases and J 2 bases; bases outside gene matches: 5. The CDR3 protein is CASTIDRAYEQYF. In nucleotides, the CDR3 is TGTGCCAGCACCATCGACAGGGCCTACGAGCAGTACTTC.

V gene TRBV20-1 combines with J gene TRBJ2-1; 7 bases map to TRBD2. In germline, CDR1 is DFQATT, CDR2 SNEGSKA (reference sequence). The V gene end was trimmed by 0 bases and the J gene end by 2 bases; junction bases not matched to a gene: 4. The CDR3 sequence is 15 residues long. CDR3 DNA sequence: TGCAGTGCTAGAGATCCTGGACTAGCCTACAATGAGCAGTTCTTC. Translating it yields CSARDPGLAYNEQFF.

The chain employs TRBV12-3 or TRBV12-4 and TRBJ2-5; D gene unclear. The CDR3 is 15 amino acids. Between the trimmed V and J ends, which lost 5 bases and 0 bases, there was a span of 13 bases. Here the CDR3 DNA reads TGTGCCAGCAGTCCATTGGGCCCGTACCAAGAGACCCAGTACTTC. It codes for CASSPLGPYQETQYF.

A few counts support this clonotype. The chain combines TRBV7-9 with TRBJ2-5, with unresolved D. V lost 5 bases and J lost 5, with 12 bases in between. This CDR3 contains 13 residues. CDR1 and CDR2 from the germline V gene are SEHNR and FQNEAQ (reference sequence). CDR3 residues: CASSEDLRETQYF. The CDR3 DNA is TGTGCCAGCAGCGAGGACCTGAGGGAGACCCAGTACTTC. Variable domain in full (rest from reference TRBV7-9 and TRBJ2-5): DTGVSQNPRHKITKRGQNVTFRCDPISEHNRLYWYRQTLGQGPEFLTYFQNEAQLEKSRLLSDRFSAERPKGSFSTLEIQRTEQGDSAMYLCASSEDLRETQYFGPGTRLLVL.

This rearrangement joins TRBV27 to TRBJ2-4, with D unclear. Germline V CDR1 and CDR2: MNHEY, SMNVEV (reference sequence). Trimming stripped 2 bases from V and 0 bases from J, with 17 bases between. The CDR3 runs to 18 residues. CDR3 in amino acids: CASSLTPPVPLAKNIQYF. CDR3 in DNA: TGTGCCAGCAGTTTAACCCCCCCAGTCCCTCTAGCCAAAAACATTCAGTACTTC.

The chain is built from TRBV12-3 or TRBV12-4 and TRBJ2-7; possibly TRBD1 or TRBD2 for D (5 bases each). This CDR3 is 15 amino acids long. The V end lost 4 bases, the J end lost 2 bases, and 15 bases lay between the germline ends. The chain's CDR3 is CASSSPPGGPYEQYF. The CDR3 DNA sequence: TGTGCCAGCAGTTCCCCCCCTGGGGGACCCTACGAGCAGTACTTC.

This clonotype has more than one count but fewer than ten. The V call is TRBV3-1, the J call TRBJ2-5, with TRBD2 identical over 7 bases. Germline CDR1 is LGHDT and CDR2 is YNNKEL (reference sequence). The J segment lost 4 bases and the V segment lost 1 base, leaving 9 bases of the junction unmatched. CDR3 length: 16 residues. CDR3 bases: TGTGCCAGCAGCCAAGGGCCGGGACTAACTTCAGAGACCCAGTACTTC. The encoded protein is CASSQGPGLTSETQYF.

This clonotype was detected many times. This chain uses TRBV28 with TRBJ2-1, with 9 bases matching TRBD2. This CDR3 spans 15 amino acids. After removal of 6 bases from V and 7 bases from J, the junction contained 10 bases not matched to a gene. Looked up from germline, CDR1 is MDHEN and CDR2 is SYDVKM. The CDR3 is CASSTGGLAGNEQFF. The DNA of the CDR3 is TGTGCCAGCAGCACCGGCGGGCTAGCGGGGAATGAGCAGTTCTTC.